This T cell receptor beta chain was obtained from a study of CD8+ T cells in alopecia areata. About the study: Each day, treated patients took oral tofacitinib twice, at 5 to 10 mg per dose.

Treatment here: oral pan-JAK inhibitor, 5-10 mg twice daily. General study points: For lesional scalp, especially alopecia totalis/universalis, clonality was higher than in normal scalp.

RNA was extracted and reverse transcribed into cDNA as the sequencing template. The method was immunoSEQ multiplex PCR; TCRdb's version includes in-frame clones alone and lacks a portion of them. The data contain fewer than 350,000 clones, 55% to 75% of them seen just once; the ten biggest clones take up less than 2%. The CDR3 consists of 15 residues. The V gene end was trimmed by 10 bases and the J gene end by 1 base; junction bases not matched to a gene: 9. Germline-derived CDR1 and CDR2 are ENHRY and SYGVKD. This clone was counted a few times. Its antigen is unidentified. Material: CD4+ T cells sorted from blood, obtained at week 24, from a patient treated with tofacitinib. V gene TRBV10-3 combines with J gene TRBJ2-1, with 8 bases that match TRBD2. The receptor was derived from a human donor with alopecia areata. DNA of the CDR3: TGTGCCACCCGGAGCGGGGGAGGATCCTACAATGAGCAGTTCTTC. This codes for CATRSGGGSYNEQFF.